Here is one T cell receptor beta chain with its context. The sample comes from a study of T cell changes during pregnancy in multiple sclerosis. Assay: immunoSEQ multiplex PCR; the TCRdb copy retains only in-frame clones and omits some. The table records approximately 74,000 clones, 80% to 90% of them present only once. Looked up from germline, CDR1 is KGHSH and CDR2 is LQKENI. V shed 3 bases and J shed 8 bases, with 8 bases lying between them. The CDR3 has 12 residues. The rearrangement uses TRBV18 and TRBJ1-3; no clear D gene. The specimen comprised peripheral blood, sampled before pregnancy. The sequence derives from a female donor with multiple sclerosis, enrolled in a pregnancy study. The CDR3 coding sequence is TGTGCCAGCTCACCGGCCGAGGACACCATATATTTT. Amino acid sequence: CASSPAEDTIYF.